This is a list of T cell receptor beta chains from one sample in a study of blood T cells in healthy people across ages. TCRdb fed the 5' RACE reads into MiXCR, producing one record per CDR3 protein. In the table there are 1,300,000 or so distinct CDR3 sequences, 59% of which are singletons. Sample: blood. These receptors all stem from a man between 18 and 35 years old in good health. Both conserved end residues are part of each CDR3. D genes are given only for firm matches. The size of a clone is reported for some rows only, either as once, few or many, or as a class for expanded clones.

TRBV7-2	TRBJ1-2	.	.	CASSPRAVRGDYGYTF	TGTGCCAGCAGCCCCAGGGCAGTTAGAGGAGACTATGGCTACACCTTC
TRBV12-3/TRBV12-4	TRBJ2-7	.	.	CASGGVSGFEQYF	TGTGCCAGCGGAGGGGTGAGCGGGTTCGAGCAGTACTTC
TRBV4-3	TRBJ2-1	TRBD2	few	CASSLRPTTSGGSDEQFF	TGCGCCAGCAGCCTAAGACCCACCACTAGCGGGGGGAGCGATGAGCAGTTCTTC
TRBV27	TRBJ1-2	TRBD1	.	CASTRGFGNYGYTF	TGTGCCAGCACCAGGGGGTTTGGGAACTATGGCTACACCTTC
TRBV4-1	TRBJ2-7	TRBD1	few	CASSQKGGQGTYEQYF	TGCGCCAGCAGCCAAAAAGGTGGACAGGGAACCTACGAGCAGTACTTC
TRBV10-3	TRBJ2-7	.	.	CAIKTETYEQYF	TGTGCCATCAAGACTGAAACCTACGAGCAGTACTTC
TRBV27	TRBJ2-1	TRBD1	few	CASKGDRARDEQFF	TGTGCCAGCAAGGGGGACAGGGCACGAGATGAGCAGTTCTTC
TRBV7-9	TRBJ2-3	.	.	CASSLGFLGEKTDTQYF	TGTGCCAGCAGCTTAGGTTTCCTGGGGGAGAAGACAGATACGCAGTATTTT
TRBV28	TRBJ2-3	.	.	CASSAPGSDTQYF	TGTGCCAGCAGTGCGCCAGGGTCAGATACGCAGTATTTT
TRBV6-2/TRBV6-3	TRBJ1-2	.	.	CASSRTDGYTF	TGTGCCAGCAGTCGGACGGATGGCTACACCTTC
TRBV4-2	TRBJ2-3	.	.	CASSQYDRLSTDTQYF	TGTGCCAGCAGCCAATATGACAGACTGAGCACAGATACGCAGTATTTT
TRBV15	TRBJ2-3	.	.	CATSTDKGFTDTQYF	TGTGCCACCAGCACTGATAAGGGATTCACAGATACGCAGTATTTT
TRBV10-3	TRBJ2-3	TRBD2	.	CAISEPAGEPLYTQYF	TGTGCCATCAGTGAGCCGGCGGGGGAGCCACTTTATACGCAGTATTTT
TRBV27	TRBJ1-2	.	once	CASSLLGVGNGYTF	TGTGCCAGCAGTTTACTCGGGGTCGGGAATGGCTACACCTTC
TRBV6-6	TRBJ2-3	.	.	CASSTSSDPKGDTQYF	TGTGCCAGCAGTACTTCTAGCGACCCTAAAGGGGATACGCAGTATTTT
TRBV29-1	TRBJ2-7	.	.	CSGTEPEVGQYF	TGCAGTGGGACGGAACCCGAGGTCGGGCAGTACTTC
TRBV4-1	TRBJ2-7	TRBD1	.	CASSQRPGQKFSYEQYF	TGCGCCAGCAGCCAAAGACCGGGACAGAAATTTTCCTACGAGCAGTACTTC
TRBV20-1	TRBJ2-7	.	once	CSARFPNYEQYF	TGCAGTGCTAGGTTTCCGAACTACGAGCAGTACTTC
TRBV21-1	TRBJ2-3	.	once	CASSKLYRGRTDTQYF	TGTGCCAGCAGCAAATTGTACAGGGGAAGGACAGATACGCAGTATTTT
TRBV3-1	TRBJ2-3	.	.	CASSQDVGTGTDTQYF	TGTGCCAGCAGCCAAGACGTAGGAACAGGCACAGATACGCAGTATTTT
TRBV3-1	TRBJ2-1	.	few	CASSSQTGGRLYNEQFF	TGTGCCAGCAGCTCCCAGACGGGCGGGCGCCTATACAATGAGCAGTTCTTC
TRBV14	TRBJ2-1	TRBD2	.	CASSQVPGGSYNEQFF	TGTGCCAGCAGCCAAGTCCCGGGGGGTAGTTACAATGAGCAGTTCTTC
TRBV29-1	TRBJ1-1	.	few	CSAGTNGANTEAFF	TGCAGCGCCGGGACGAATGGGGCGAACACTGAAGCTTTCTTT
TRBV27	TRBJ2-1	.	once	CAGSLSGANNEQFF	TGTGCCGGCAGTTTATCAGGGGCAAACAATGAGCAGTTCTTC
TRBV20-1	TRBJ2-7	TRBD2	.	CSAMGLAGVFGEQYF	TGCAGTGCTATGGGGCTAGCGGGAGTATTTGGTGAGCAGTACTTC
TRBV12-5	TRBJ2-2	.	once	CASSGGADTGELFF	TGTGCTAGTAGTGGGGGCGCCGACACCGGGGAGCTGTTTTTT
TRBV3-1	TRBJ2-2	TRBD2	.	CASSRTSGGGELFF	TGTGCCAGCAGCCGGACTAGCGGTGGGGGGGAGCTGTTTTTT
TRBV28	TRBJ2-7	.	few	CASFDLDRSYEQYF	TGTGCCAGCTTCGACCTTGACAGATCCTACGAGCAGTACTTC
TRBV20-1	TRBJ1-2	TRBD1	.	CSYQTGNYGYTF	TGCAGTTACCAGACAGGGAACTATGGCTACACCTTC
TRBV10-3	TRBJ2-1	.	.	CAIWWGNEQFF	TGTGCCATCTGGTGGGGCAATGAGCAGTTCTTC
TRBV4-2	TRBJ2-1	.	few	CASSYTTGGPYNEQFF	TGTGCCAGCAGCTACACTACGGGGGGCCCCTACAATGAGCAGTTCTTC
TRBV5-1	TRBJ1-1	.	.	CASSLGDRLSWAFF	TGCGCCAGCAGCTTGGGCGACAGGCTCAGCTGGGCTTTCTTT
TRBV3-1	TRBJ1-5	.	.	CASSQGAENQPQHF	TGTGCCAGCAGCCAAGGGGCTGAAAATCAGCCCCAGCATTTT